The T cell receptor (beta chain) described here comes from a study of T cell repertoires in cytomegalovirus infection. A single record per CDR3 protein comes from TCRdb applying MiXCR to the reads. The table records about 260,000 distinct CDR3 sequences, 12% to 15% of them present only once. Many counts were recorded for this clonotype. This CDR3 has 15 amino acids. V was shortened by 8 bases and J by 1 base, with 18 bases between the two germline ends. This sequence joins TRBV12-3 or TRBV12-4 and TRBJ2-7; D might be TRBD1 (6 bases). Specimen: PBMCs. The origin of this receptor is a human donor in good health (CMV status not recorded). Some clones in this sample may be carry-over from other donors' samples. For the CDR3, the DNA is TGTGCCAGCGGTTCCCTAGACAGGAGATCCTACGAGCAGTACTTC. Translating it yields CASGSLDRRSYEQYF.